What follows is one TCR beta chain and its context. These data are taken from a study of OX40 agonist ivuxolimab in advanced cancers. Sequencing used immunoSEQ multiplex PCR; TCRdb keeps in-frame clones, though not all of them. The sample carries around 12,000 clones, 65% to 85% recorded once. The source was CD4+ or CD8+ T cells sorted from blood, collected in a trial of the OX40 agonist ivuxolimab. The source is an adult with an advanced solid tumor such as melanoma, head and neck, liver or kidney cancer.

The chain's CDR3 is CASSQGDYYEQYF. The CDR3 nucleotides are TGCGCCAGCAGCCAAGGTGACTACTACGAGCAGTACTTC. The chain combines TRBV4-1 with TRBJ2-7; TRBD2 is a possible D gene (5 bases). CDR1 is MGHRA, CDR2 YSYEKL, per germline. The V and J ends lost 1 base and 3 bases respectively, with 7 bases between them. CDR3 length: 13 residues.